A selection of T cell receptor beta chains follows, all from one sample in a study of shared clonotypes between healthy human individuals. This table comes from immunoSEQ multiplex PCR, and its TCRdb copy is limited to in-frame clones, with some not included. This sample carries about 660,000 clones, roughly 70% of them seen once, and the ten largest clones take around 1.6%. The specimen was memory CD4+ T cells sorted from blood. These receptor sequences come from a woman in her thirties in good health. Both conserved end residues are part of each CDR3. D genes are given only for firm matches. A row's size may be missing; if present it is once, few, many or a size class.

D,V,J,size,CDR3,DNA
-,TRBV5-1,TRBJ2-1,-,CASSFSGGSYNEQFF,TGCGCCAGCAGCTTTAGTGGGGGCTCCTACAATGAGCAGTTCTTC
-,TRBV10-3,TRBJ1-4,-,CAISESGGAGEKLFF,TGTGCCATCAGTGAGTCTGGGGGCGCGGGAGAAAAACTGTTTTTT
TRBD1,TRBV11-3,TRBJ2-7,-,CASSPNRRGQHYEQYF,TGTGCCAGCAGCCCCAATCGACGGGGACAGCACTACGAGCAGTACTTC
TRBD2,TRBV11-3,TRBJ2-3,-,CASSSGTSGTDTQYF,TGTGCCAGCAGCTCGGGGACTAGCGGCACAGATACGCAGTATTTT
-,TRBV4-1,TRBJ2-3,few,CASSQTWASANTDTQYF,TGCGCCAGCAGCCAAACTTGGGCTAGCGCTAACACAGATACGCAGTATTTT
TRBD2,TRBV28,TRBJ2-1,-,CASSRWTSGRIEQFF,TGTGCCAGCAGTCGTTGGACTAGCGGGAGGATTGAGCAGTTCTTC
TRBD1,TRBV30,TRBJ1-1,few,CAWKGQGNTEAFF,TGTGCCTGGAAGGGACAGGGGAACACTGAAGCTTTCTTT
-,TRBV28,TRBJ1-2,-,CASSGRFRPANYGYTF,TGTGCCAGCAGTGGGAGGTTTAGACCAGCTAACTATGGCTACACCTTC
-,TRBV6-5,TRBJ2-7,-,CASSYPQIHEQYF,TGTGCCAGCAGTTACCCGCAGATCCACGAGCAGTACTTC
-,TRBV6-5,TRBJ2-7,-,CASSQPGVAEQYF,TGTGCCAGCAGCCAACCCGGGGTAGCCGAGCAGTACTTC
TRBD2,TRBV28,TRBJ2-7,-,CASSPWTSGVRYEQYF,TGTGCCAGCAGTCCCTGGACTAGCGGGGTTCGGTACGAGCAGTACTTC
TRBD1,TRBV19,TRBJ1-4,-,CASTGGQGSFVNEKLFF,TGTGCCAGTACCGGAGGACAGGGGAGTTTCGTGAATGAAAAACTGTTTTTT
TRBD2,TRBV19,TRBJ2-3,few,CASGTSGRETDTQYF,TGTGCCAGCGGAACTAGCGGGAGGGAGACAGATACGCAGTATTTT
-,TRBV11-2,TRBJ1-1,few,CASSVQRNTEAFF,TGTGCCAGCAGCGTACAGCGTAACACTGAAGCTTTCTTT
-,TRBV29-1,TRBJ1-2,-,CSVQDGNYGYTF,TGCAGCGTCCAGGACGGGAACTATGGCTACACCTTC
-,TRBV19,TRBJ1-1,-,CASSMQGVVNTEAFF,TGTGCCAGTAGTATGCAGGGCGTCGTGAACACTGAAGCTTTCTTT
-,TRBV11-2,TRBJ2-6,-,CASSWSTAGANVLTF,TGTGCCAGCAGCTGGTCCACGGCTGGGGCCAACGTCCTGACTTTC
-,TRBV5-1,TRBJ1-1,few,CASSLSAVKNTEAFF,TGCGCCAGCAGCTTGTCGGCGGTTAAGAACACTGAAGCTTTCTTT
-,TRBV28,TRBJ1-4,-,CASRRRVKEKLFF,TGTGCCAGCAGAAGGAGGGTCAAAGAAAAACTGTTTTTT
TRBD2,TRBV28,TRBJ2-1,-,CASRSGRSYNEQFF,TGTGCCAGCAGAAGCGGGAGGTCATACAATGAGCAGTTCTTC
-,TRBV7-2,TRBJ1-5,-,CASSPGGSYSNQPQHF,TGTGCCAGCAGCCCGGGAGGGTCCTATAGCAATCAGCCCCAGCATTTT
-,TRBV7-7,TRBJ2-4,once,CASSLDIGTAQYF,TGTGCCAGCAGCTTAGATATCGGGACTGCTCAGTACTTC
-,TRBV25-1,TRBJ1-5,-,CASSDAQTSGNQPQHF,TGTGCCAGCAGTGATGCGCAAACCAGCGGCAATCAGCCCCAGCATTTT
-,TRBV6-6,TRBJ2-7,-,CASSRDLERQYF,TGTGCCAGCAGTCGGGACCTCGAAAGGCAGTACTTC
TRBD1,TRBV5-6,TRBJ1-5,-,CASSSTGGEQPQHF,TGTGCCAGCAGCTCGACAGGGGGCGAACAGCCCCAGCATTTT
-,TRBV7-9,TRBJ2-7,-,CASSQAYEQYF,TGTGCCAGCAGCCAAGCGTACGAGCAGTACTTC
TRBD1,TRBV7-9,TRBJ1-4,-,CASSSRGRNNEKLFF,TGTGCCAGCAGCTCCAGGGGGCGGAATAATGAAAAACTGTTTTTT
TRBD1,TRBV15,TRBJ1-1,-,CATSRTGGFVLNTEAFF,TGTGCCACCAGCAGAACAGGGGGCTTTGTGTTGAACACTGAAGCTTTCTTT